Detailed here is one TCR beta chain. CDR1 and CDR2 from the germline V gene are SGDLS and YYNGEE. The ends lost 0 bases at V and 0 bases at J; junction bases unmatched: 2. The CDR3 runs 18 residues. Per the original data handling: Amplified reference gene primers provided the basis for estimating nucleated cell counts. Repertoires were generated with immunoSEQ multiplex PCR, while TCRdb's copy carries only in-frame clones and drops some. V, J and clone size are those of that table, while D and trimming were read from the DNA. Of a few hundred thousand clones in the sample, 82% were seen once. This sample was taken from a study of blood T cell repertoires in COVID-19. The wider study: COVID-19 samples from acute and convalescent phases originated in the United States, Italy and Spain.

This clonotype originated in a woman over 75 with acute or convalescent COVID-19. Sequencing was performed on peripheral blood. The chain is built from TRBV9 and TRBJ2-6; 11 bases align to TRBD2. The CDR3 loop is CASSVGLAGYSGANVLTF. The DNA of the CDR3 is TGTGCCAGCAGCGTAGGACTAGCGGGGTACTCTGGGGCCAACGTCCTGACTTTC.